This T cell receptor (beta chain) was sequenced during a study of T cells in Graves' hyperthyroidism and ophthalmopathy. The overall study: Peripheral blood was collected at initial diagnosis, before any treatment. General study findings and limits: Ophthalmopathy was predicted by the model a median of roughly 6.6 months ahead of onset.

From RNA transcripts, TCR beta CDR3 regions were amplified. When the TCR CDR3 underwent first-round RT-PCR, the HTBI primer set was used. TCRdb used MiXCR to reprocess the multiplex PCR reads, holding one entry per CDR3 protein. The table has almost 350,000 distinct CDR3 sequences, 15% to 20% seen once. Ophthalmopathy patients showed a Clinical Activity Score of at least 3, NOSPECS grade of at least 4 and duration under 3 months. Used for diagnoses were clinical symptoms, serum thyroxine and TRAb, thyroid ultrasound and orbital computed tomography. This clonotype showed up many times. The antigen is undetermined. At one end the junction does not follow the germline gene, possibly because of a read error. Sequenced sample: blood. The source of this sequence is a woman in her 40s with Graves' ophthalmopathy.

The chain's CDR3 is CASSPRRGPAGLF. The DNA of the CDR3 is TGTGCCAGCAGCCCTAGGAGGGGACCCGCGGGACTCTTT. The chain links TRBV7-8 to TRBJ1-1, with D possibly being TRBD1 (5 bases). Germline CDR1 SGHVS, CDR2 FQNEAQ. The CDR3 is 13 amino acids.